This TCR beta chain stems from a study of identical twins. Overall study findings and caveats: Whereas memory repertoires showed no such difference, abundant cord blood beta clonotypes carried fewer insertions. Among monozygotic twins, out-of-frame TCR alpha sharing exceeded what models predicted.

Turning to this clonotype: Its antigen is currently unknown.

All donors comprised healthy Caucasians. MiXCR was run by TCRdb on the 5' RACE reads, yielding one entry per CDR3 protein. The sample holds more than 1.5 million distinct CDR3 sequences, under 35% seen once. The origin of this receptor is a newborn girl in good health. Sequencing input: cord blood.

The CDR3: CASSSRLAENTGELFF. The CDR3 nucleotides read TGCGCCAGCAGCTCCCGACTAGCGGAGAACACCGGGGAGCTGTTTTTT. The V gene is TRBV5-1, the J gene TRBJ2-2, with 9 bases aligning to TRBD2. The CDR3 has 16 amino acids. CDR1 and CDR2 (germline): SGHRS, YFSETQ. V was clipped by 3 bases and J by 1 base; unmatched bases: 4.